Presented here are 10 T cell receptor beta chains from one specimen sequenced in a study of blood T cell repertoires in COVID-19. Profiling relied on immunoSEQ multiplex PCR, and the TCRdb table lists in-frame clones only, not all of them. The sample comprises some 130,000 clones, around 84% of which are singletons, and 2.4% rests with the top ten. The source material was PBMCs or T cells enriched from blood (not recorded which). The receptors derive from a middle-aged man with acute COVID-19.

A single count supports this clone. The V call is TRBV25-1, the J call TRBJ2-1; 11 bases fit TRBD1. The germline CDR1 and CDR2 sequences are MGHDK and SYGVNS. The CDR3 is 15 amino acids. V trimming: 2 bases; J trimming: 6 bases; junction bases outside the gene matches: 3. The CDR3 sequence: CASSEGQGAANEQFF. The CDR3 DNA follows: TGTGCCAGCAGTGAAGGACAGGGGGCGGCCAATGAGCAGTTCTTC.

The chain has TRBV14 and TRBJ1-3; a weak D match, TRBD1 (6 bases). From germline, CDR1 is SGHDN and CDR2 FVKESK. CDR3 length: 14 amino acids. Deletions cut 2 bases from V and 3 bases from J, with 8 bases between. The DNA for the CDR3 is TGTGCCAGCAGCCAACAGGGGTTTGGAAACACCATATATTTT. It specifies CASSQQGFGNTIYF.

This clone was picked up a small number of times. This rearrangement joins TRBV3-1 (or the pseudogene TRBV3-2) to TRBJ2-5; tentatively, D is TRBD2 (6 bases). CDR3 size: 12 residues. Germline-derived CDR1 and CDR2 are LGHDT and YNNKEL (reference sequence). V shed 4 bases and J shed 5 bases, with 8 bases lying between them. CDR3 residues: CASSPREETQYF. The CDR3 DNA reads TGTGCCAGCAGCCCCCGGGAGGAGACCCAGTACTTC.

This clone appeared a single time. The chain uses TRBV23-1 and TRBJ2-3; 12 nucleotides align to TRBD2. TRBV23-1 is sorted into the ORF group, with uncertain function. After removal of 0 bases from V and 3 bases from J, the junction contained 4 bases not matched to a gene. CDR3 length: 17 residues. The chain's CDR3 is CASSQSPSGRGTDTQYF. CDR3 DNA: TGCGCCAGCAGTCAATCCCCTAGCGGGAGGGGGACAGATACGCAGTATTTT.

This rearrangement joins TRBV19 to TRBJ2-3; TRBD1 matches at 7 bases. The CDR3 extends over 12 amino acids. Germline loops: CDR1 LNHDA, CDR2 SQIVND (reference sequence). V trimming: 4 bases; J trimming: 5 bases; junction bases outside the gene matches: 0. The CDR3 region is CASSTGGDTQYF. CDR3 bases: TGTGCCAGTAGTACAGGGGGAGATACGCAGTATTTT.

V and J are TRBV6-5 and TRBJ2-7; D might be TRBD1 (7 bases). V was cut by 6 bases and J by 5 bases, with 14 bases left in between. The CDR3 is 13 residues long. Germline V gene sequence: CDR1 MNHEY, CDR2 SVGAGI. The CDR3 bases are TGTGCCAGCAGATTACAGGGGACTGACGAGCAGTACTTC. Amino acid sequence: CASRLQGTDEQYF.

This clone was detected a few times. The V call is TRBV29-1, the J call TRBJ1-2; 7 positions agree with TRBD1. Germline V lookup: CDR1 SQVTM, CDR2 ANQGSEA. J gave up 3 bases and V 3 bases, and 10 bases lay outside the gene matches. This CDR3 is built from 15 residues. The CDR3 coding sequence is TGCAGCGTTGACGCCAAAGGGGGCGCTGACTATGGCTACACCTTC. It specifies CSVDAKGGADYGYTF. Variable domain in full (rest from reference TRBV29-1 and TRBJ1-2): SAVISQKPSRDICQRGTSLTIQCQVDSQVTMMFWYRQQPGQSLTLIATANQGSEATYESGFVIDKFPISRPNLTFSTLTVSNMSPEDSSIYLCSVDAKGGADYGYTFGSGTRLTVV.

This chain joins TRBV9 and TRBJ2-7; no clear D gene. Trimming stripped 0 bases from V and 6 bases from J, with 10 bases between. This CDR3 comprises 13 residues. Germline V gene data show CDR1 as SGDLS and CDR2 as YYNGEE. CDR3 amino acids: CASSVEVAREQYF. The CDR3 DNA reads TGTGCCAGCAGCGTAGAAGTAGCCCGCGAGCAGTACTTC.

V usage is TRBV14 and J usage is TRBJ2-7, with TRBD1 as a possible D gene (5 bases). Per germline, CDR1 SGHDN and CDR2 FVKESK. This CDR3 is 15 amino acids long. The V end was cut by 3 bases, the J end by 6 bases, with 18 bases between. The CDR3 DNA follows: TGTGCCAGCAGCCAGGTCGATACCAGGGCAGGCGAGCAGTACTTC. This gives the protein CASSQVDTRAGEQYF.

CDR3 coding DNA: TGTGCCAGCAGTTTCCGGACTAGTTCCTACGAGCAGTACTTC. This codes for CASSFRTSSYEQYF. The chain joins TRBV27 to TRBJ2-7, with 7 positions matching TRBD2. This CDR3 is 14 amino acids long. The V and J ends lost 3 bases and 1 base, in that order; junction bases with no gene match: 3. Germline CDR1 MNHEY, CDR2 SMNVEV (reference sequence).